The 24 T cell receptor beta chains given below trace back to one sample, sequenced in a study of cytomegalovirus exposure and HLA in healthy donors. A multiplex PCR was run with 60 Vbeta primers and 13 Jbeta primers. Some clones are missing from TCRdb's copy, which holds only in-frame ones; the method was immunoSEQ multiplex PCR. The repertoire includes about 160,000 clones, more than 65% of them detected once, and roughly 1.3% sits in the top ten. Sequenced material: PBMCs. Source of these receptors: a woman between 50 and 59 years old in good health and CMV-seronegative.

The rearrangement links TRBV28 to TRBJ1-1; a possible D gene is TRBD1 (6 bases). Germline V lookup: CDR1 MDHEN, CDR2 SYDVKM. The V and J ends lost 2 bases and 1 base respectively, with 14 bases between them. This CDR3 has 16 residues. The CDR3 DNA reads TGTGCCAGCAGTTTAGGCAGGGGCCGAGGGAACACTGAAGCTTTCTTT. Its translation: CASSLGRGRGNTEAFF.

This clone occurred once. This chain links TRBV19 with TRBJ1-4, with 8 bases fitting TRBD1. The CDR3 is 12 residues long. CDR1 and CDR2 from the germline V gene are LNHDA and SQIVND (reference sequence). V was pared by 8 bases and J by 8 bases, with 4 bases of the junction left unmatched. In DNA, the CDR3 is TGTGCCAGTTCGTGGACAGGGGAAAAACTGTTTTTT. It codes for CASSWTGEKLFF.

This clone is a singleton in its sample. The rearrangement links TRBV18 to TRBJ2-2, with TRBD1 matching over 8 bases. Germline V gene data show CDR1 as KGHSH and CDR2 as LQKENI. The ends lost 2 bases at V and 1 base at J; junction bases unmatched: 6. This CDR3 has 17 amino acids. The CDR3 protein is CASSPFPGTGNTGELFF. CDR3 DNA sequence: TGTGCCAGCTCACCATTCCCCGGGACAGGGAACACCGGGGAGCTGTTTTTT.

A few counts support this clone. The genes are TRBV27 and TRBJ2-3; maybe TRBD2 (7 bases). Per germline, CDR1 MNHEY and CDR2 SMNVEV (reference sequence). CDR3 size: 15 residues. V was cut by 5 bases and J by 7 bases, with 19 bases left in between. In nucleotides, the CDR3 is TGTGCCAGCAGTCCCCGGGACTACGACAGGTATACGCAGTATTTT. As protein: CASSPRDYDRYTQYF.

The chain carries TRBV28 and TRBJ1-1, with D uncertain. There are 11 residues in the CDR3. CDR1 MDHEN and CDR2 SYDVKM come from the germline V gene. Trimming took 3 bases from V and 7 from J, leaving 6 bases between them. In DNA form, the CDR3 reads TGTGCCAGCAGTTTTTCCCTTGAAGCTTTCTTT. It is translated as CASSFSLEAFF. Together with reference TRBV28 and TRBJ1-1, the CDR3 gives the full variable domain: DVKVTQSSRYLVKRTGEKVFLECVQDMDHENMFWYRQDPGLGLRLIYFSYDVKMKEKGDIPEGYSVSREKKERFSLILESASTNQTSMYLCASSFSLEAFFGQGTRLTVV.

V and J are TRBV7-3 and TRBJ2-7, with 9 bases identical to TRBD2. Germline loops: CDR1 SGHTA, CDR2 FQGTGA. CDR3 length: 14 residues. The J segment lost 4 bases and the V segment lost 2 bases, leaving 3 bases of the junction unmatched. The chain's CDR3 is CASSLDSGSYEQYF. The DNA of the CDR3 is TGTGCCAGCAGCTTAGATAGCGGGAGTTACGAGCAGTACTTC. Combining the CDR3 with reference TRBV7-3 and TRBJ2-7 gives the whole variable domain GAGVSQTPSNKVTEKGKYVELRCDPISGHTALYWYRQSLGQGPEFLIYFQGTGAADDSGLPNDRFFAVRPEGSVSTLKIQRTERGDSAVYLCASSLDSGSYEQYFGPGTRLTVT.

Here the CDR3 reads CASSQLGRGTEAFF. The CDR3 DNA reads TGTGCCAGCAGCCAACTCGGCAGGGGAACTGAAGCTTTCTTT. V and J are TRBV14 and TRBJ1-1, with a weak D call TRBD1 (6 bases). The germline V gene has CDR1 SGHDN and CDR2 FVKESK. This CDR3 has 14 residues. Trimming shortened V by 2 bases and J by 5 bases, and 12 bases separated the two germline ends.

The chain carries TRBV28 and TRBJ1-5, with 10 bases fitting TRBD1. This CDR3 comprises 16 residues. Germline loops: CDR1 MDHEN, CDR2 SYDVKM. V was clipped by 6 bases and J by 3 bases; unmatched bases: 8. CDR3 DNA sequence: TGTGCCAGCAGGTCGACAGGGGGCGGAAACAATCAGCCCCAGCATTTT. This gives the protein CASRSTGGGNNQPQHF.

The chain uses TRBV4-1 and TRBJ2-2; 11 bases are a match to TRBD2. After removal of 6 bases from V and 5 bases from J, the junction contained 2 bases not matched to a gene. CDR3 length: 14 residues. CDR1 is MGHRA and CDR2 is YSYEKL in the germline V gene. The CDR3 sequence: CASRWTSGTGELFF. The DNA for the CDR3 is TGCGCCAGCAGATGGACTAGCGGGACCGGGGAGCTGTTTTTT.

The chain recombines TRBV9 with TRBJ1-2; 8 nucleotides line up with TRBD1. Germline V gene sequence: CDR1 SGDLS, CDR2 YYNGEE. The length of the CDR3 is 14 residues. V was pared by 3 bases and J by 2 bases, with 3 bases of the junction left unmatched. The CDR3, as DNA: TGTGCCAGCAGCGGCCGACAGGGGAACTATGGCTACACCTTC. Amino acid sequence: CASSGRQGNYGYTF.

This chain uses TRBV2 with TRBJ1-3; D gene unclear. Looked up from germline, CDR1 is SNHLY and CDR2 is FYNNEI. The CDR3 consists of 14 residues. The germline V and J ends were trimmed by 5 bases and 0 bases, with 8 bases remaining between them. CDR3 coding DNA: TGTGCCAGCAGTATCCGTAACTCTGGAAACACCATATATTTT. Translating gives CASSIRNSGNTIYF.

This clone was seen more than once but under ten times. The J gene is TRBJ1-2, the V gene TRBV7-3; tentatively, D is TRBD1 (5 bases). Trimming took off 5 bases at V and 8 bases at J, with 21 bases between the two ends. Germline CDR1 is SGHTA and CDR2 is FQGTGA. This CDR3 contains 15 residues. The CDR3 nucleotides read TGTGCCAGCAGCCCAAACCAGGCGGGGGAGGGCGGCTACACCTTC. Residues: CASSPNQAGEGGYTF.

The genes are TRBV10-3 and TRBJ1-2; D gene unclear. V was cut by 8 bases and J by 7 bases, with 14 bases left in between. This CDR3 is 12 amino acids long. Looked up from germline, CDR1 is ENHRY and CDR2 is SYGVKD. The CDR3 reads CAIAEARSGYTF. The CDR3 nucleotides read TGTGCCATCGCGGAGGCAAGGTCTGGCTACACCTTC.

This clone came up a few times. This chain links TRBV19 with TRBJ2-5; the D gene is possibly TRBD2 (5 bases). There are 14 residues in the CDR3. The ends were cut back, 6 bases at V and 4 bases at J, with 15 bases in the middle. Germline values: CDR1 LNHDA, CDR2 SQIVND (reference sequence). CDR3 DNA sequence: TGTGCCAGTAGCCTCGAGGACTGGGGAGAGACCCAGTACTTC. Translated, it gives CASSLEDWGETQYF.

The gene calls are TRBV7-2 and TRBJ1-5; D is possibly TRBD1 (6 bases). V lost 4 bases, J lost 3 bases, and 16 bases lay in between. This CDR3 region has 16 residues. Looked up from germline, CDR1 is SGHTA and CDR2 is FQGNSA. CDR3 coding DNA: TGTGCCAGCAGCTCCCAAGGACAGATCCACAATCAGCCCCAGCATTTT. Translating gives CASSSQGQIHNQPQHF.

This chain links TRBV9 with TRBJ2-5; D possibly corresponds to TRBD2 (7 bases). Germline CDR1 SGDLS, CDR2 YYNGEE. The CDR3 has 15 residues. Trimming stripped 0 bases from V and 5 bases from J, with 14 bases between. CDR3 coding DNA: TGTGCCAGCAGCGTAGCAGGAGGGGGAGGGGAGACCCAGTACTTC. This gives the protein CASSVAGGGGETQYF. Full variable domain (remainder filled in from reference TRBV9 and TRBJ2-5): DSGVTQTPKHLITATGQRVTLRCSPRSGDLSVYWYQQSLDQGLQFLIQYYNGEERAKGNILERFSAQQFPDLHSELNLSSLELGDSALYFCASSVAGGGGETQYFGPGTRLLVL.

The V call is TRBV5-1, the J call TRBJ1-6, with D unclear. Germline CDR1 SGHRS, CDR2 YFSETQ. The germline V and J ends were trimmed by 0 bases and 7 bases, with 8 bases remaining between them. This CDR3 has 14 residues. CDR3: CASSLDSRNSPLHF. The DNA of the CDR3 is TGCGCCAGCAGCTTGGACAGTCGAAATTCACCCCTCCACTTT.

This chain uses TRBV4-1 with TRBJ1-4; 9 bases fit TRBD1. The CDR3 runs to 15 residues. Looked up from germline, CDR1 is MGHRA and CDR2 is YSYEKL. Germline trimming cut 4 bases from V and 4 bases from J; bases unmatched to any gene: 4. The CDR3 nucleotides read TGCGCCAGCAGCCGCGAGGGACAGGGTAATGAAAAACTGTTTTTT. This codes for CASSREGQGNEKLFF.

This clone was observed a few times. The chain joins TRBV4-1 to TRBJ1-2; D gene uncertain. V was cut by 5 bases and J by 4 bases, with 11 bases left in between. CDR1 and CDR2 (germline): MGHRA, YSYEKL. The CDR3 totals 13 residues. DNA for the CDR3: TGCGCCAGCAGCTCGTCTCGAGGCTATGGCTACACCTTC. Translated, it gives CASSSSRGYGYTF.

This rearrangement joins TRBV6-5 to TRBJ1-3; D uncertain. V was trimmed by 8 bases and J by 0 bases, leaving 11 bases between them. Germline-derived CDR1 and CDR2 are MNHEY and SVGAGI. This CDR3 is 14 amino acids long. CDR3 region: CASGRAASGNTIYF. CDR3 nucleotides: TGTGCCAGCGGGAGGGCAGCCTCTGGAAACACCATATATTTT.

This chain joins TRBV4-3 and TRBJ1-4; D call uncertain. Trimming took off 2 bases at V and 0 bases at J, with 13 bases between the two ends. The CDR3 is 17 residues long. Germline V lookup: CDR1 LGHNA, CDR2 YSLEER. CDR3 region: CASSQSPYGATNEKLFF. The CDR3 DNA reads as TGCGCCAGCAGCCAAAGTCCCTACGGTGCAACTAATGAAAAACTGTTTTTT.

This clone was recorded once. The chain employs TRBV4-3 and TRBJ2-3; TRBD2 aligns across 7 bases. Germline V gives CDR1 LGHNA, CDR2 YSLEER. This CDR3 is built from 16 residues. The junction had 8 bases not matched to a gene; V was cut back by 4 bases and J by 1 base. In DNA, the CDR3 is TGCGCCAGCAGCCTAAATGCGGGGGAAGGCACAGATACGCAGTATTTT. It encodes CASSLNAGEGTDTQYF.

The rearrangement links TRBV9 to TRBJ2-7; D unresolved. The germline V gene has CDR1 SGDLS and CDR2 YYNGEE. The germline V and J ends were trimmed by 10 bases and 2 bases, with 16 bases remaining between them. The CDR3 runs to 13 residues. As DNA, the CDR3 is TGTGCCTCTTCTGCCGACTCTCCCTACGAGCAGTACTTC. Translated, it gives CASSADSPYEQYF.

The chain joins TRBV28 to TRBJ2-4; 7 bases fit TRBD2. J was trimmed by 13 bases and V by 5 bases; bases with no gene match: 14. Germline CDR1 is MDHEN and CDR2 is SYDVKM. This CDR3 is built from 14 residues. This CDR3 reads CASSTGGPQPLQYF. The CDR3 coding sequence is TGTGCCAGCAGTACGGGAGGCCCCCAACCTTTACAGTACTTC. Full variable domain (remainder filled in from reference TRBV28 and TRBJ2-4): DVKVTQSSRYLVKRTGEKVFLECVQDMDHENMFWYRQDPGLGLRLIYFSYDVKMKEKGDIPEGYSVSREKKERFSLILESASTNQTSMYLCASSTGGPQPLQYFGAGTRLSVL.